Sequencing of this T cell receptor (beta chain) was carried out in a study of shared clonotypes between healthy human individuals. The germline V and J ends were trimmed by 1 base and 0 bases, with 12 bases remaining between them. The CDR3 length is 16 residues. The germline CDR1 and CDR2 sequences are MDHEN and SYDVKM. Profiling relied on immunoSEQ multiplex PCR, and the TCRdb table lists in-frame clones only, not all of them. The data hold some 790,000 clones, with 55% to 75% observed a single time. V and J are TRBV28 and TRBJ1-1; perhaps TRBD1 as D (6 bases). The receptor's source is a woman between 25 and 40 years old in good health. The sample taken for sequencing was memory CD4+ T cells sorted from blood. The subset denotes: CD45RA-negative fraction. The CDR3 spells CASSLSAGHLNTEAFF. The CDR3 nucleotides read TGTGCCAGCAGTTTATCCGCGGGACACCTGAACACTGAAGCTTTCTTT.